The 21 T cell receptor beta chains presented below share a single source sample, sequenced in a study of T cells in Graves' hyperthyroidism and ophthalmopathy. Researchers amplified the TCR beta CDR3 regions from RNA transcripts. Primed by the HTBI set, a first-round RT-PCR was run on the TCR CDR3. Each CDR3 protein is one row after TCRdb ran MiXCR on the multiplex PCR reads. This sample yields hundreds of thousands of distinct CDR3 sequences, of which approximately 42% are seen a single time; 6.5% to 9% belongs to the top ten. Input material: peripheral blood or thyroid tissue (not recorded which). These receptors were taken from an adult man with Graves' disease, either hyperthyroidism or ophthalmopathy (not recorded which).

This clonotype was picked up many times. V usage is TRBV6-5 and J usage is TRBJ2-2; the match to TRBD2 covers 11 bases. The CDR3 is 13 amino acids. Losses at the gene ends were 6 bases for V and 9 bases for J; bases not matched to a gene: 3. The germline gives CDR1 MNHEY, CDR2 SVGAGI. In DNA, the CDR3 is TGTGCCAGCAGGAGGACTAGCGGGCGGGAGCTGTTTTTT. This gives the protein CASRRTSGRELFF.

As regards this clonotype: No conserved phenylalanine or tryptophan is present at the end of the CDR3, so a read error is the likely explanation. V and J are TRBV5-1 and TRBJ2-7; TRBD2 matches 10 bases. After removal of 1 base from V and 6 bases from J, the junction contained 7 bases not matched to a gene. The CDR3 is 15 residues long. Per germline, CDR1 SGHRS and CDR2 YFSETQ. The CDR3: CASSLLLAGDSEQYL. The DNA for the CDR3 is TGCGCCAGCAGCTTGCTCCTAGCGGGAGACAGCGAGCAGTACCTC.

This clonotype occurred many times. The genes are TRBV12-3 or TRBV12-4 and TRBJ1-5; D remains ambiguous. CDR3 length: 12 residues. Trimming shortened V by 3 bases and J by 15 bases, and 15 bases separated the two germline ends. CDR3 coding DNA: TGTGCCAGCAGTTTTGTCGGGGAGGCGAGGCATTTT. Its protein is CASSFVGEARHF.

As regards this clonotype: With a much larger clone just one base away, this may be a read error. The chain combines TRBV24-1 with TRBJ1-2, with no clear D. Trimming took 6 bases from V and 2 from J, leaving 18 bases between them. Germline V gives CDR1 KGHDR, CDR2 SFDVKD. The CDR3 totals 16 residues. CDR3 coding DNA: TGTGCCACCAGTTACTCGTTCGACCCCGGGAACTATGGCTACACCTTC. It is translated as CATSYSFDPGNYGYTF.

This clonotype has ten or more counts. This rearrangement joins TRBV15 to TRBJ1-2, with unresolved D. Germline V gene sequence: CDR1 LNHNV, CDR2 YYDKDF (reference sequence). The CDR3 sequence is 14 residues long. V lost 0 bases and J 4 bases, leaving 9 bases between the germline ends. Written as DNA, the CDR3 is TGTGCCACCAGCAGAGATATCGGGTTCTATGGCTACACCTTC. The encoded protein is CATSRDIGFYGYTF.

V is TRBV20-1 and J is TRBJ2-7; the match to TRBD2 covers 7 bases. Germline CDR1 reads DFQATT; CDR2 reads SNEGSKA (reference sequence). V gave up 1 base and J gave up 7 bases; unmatched junction bases: 7. This CDR3 comprises 13 residues. CDR3 in amino acids: CSARVAGAREQYF. For the CDR3, the DNA is TGCAGTGCTAGAGTTGCGGGAGCTCGGGAGCAGTACTTC.

The chain employs TRBV6-5 and TRBJ2-7, with 11 bases aligning to TRBD1. The CDR3 contains 15 residues. After removal of 6 bases from V and 0 bases from J, the junction contained 4 bases not matched to a gene. In germline, CDR1 is MNHEY, CDR2 SVGAGI. The CDR3 reads CASRAGTGGSYEQYF. The CDR3 region has the DNA TGTGCCAGCAGAGCCGGGACAGGGGGCTCCTACGAGCAGTACTTC.

With respect to this clonotype: A much more abundant neighbour one base away suggests this may be a read error. The chain employs TRBV7-8 and TRBJ2-7; D perhaps matches TRBD1 (5 bases). CDR1 SGHVS and CDR2 FQNEAQ come from the germline V gene. Trimming removed 5 bases at V and 2 bases at J, with 16 bases between. CDR3 length equals 15 residues. CDR3 sequence (DNA): TGTGCCAGCAGCCTCACCCAGGGTGGGACCTACGAGCAGTACTTC. This translates into CASSLTQGGTYEQYF.

This clonotype has only a few counts. The chain carries TRBV11-1 and TRBJ2-2; 9 nucleotides match TRBD2. Trimming cost V 5 bases and J 3 bases; bases outside gene matches: 7. CDR1 is SGHAT and CDR2 is FQDESV in the germline V gene (reference sequence). The CDR3 runs 16 residues. CDR3 loop: CASSPGLAEYTGELFF. CDR3 nucleotide sequence: TGTGCCAGCAGCCCGGGACTAGCCGAATACACCGGGGAGCTGTTTTTT.

On this clonotype: It is likely a read error, because the conserved phenylalanine at the end of the CDR3 is missing. The limits of the CDR3 on the DNA are not certain, so only TCRdb's listed CDR3 is given. This rearrangement joins TRBV7-3 to TRBJ2-7; the D call TRBD1 from the table was never checked on the DNA. Termini included, the CDR3 measures 8 amino acids. CDR1 is SGHTA and CDR2 is FQGTGA in the germline V gene. Here the CDR3 reads CASSVTGG.

The V and J genes are TRBV25-1 and TRBJ1-4; D might be TRBD1 (5 bases). Germline loops: CDR1 MGHDK, CDR2 SYGVNS. This CDR3 is 16 amino acids long. V was trimmed by 0 bases and J by 3 bases, leaving 11 bases between them. The CDR3 DNA reads as TGTGCCAGCAGTGAATATATGGGGGTTGCTAATGAAAAACTGTTTTTT. Residues: CASSEYMGVANEKLFF.

This clonotype appeared a few times. The genes are TRBV7-2 and TRBJ2-7; perhaps TRBD2 as D (5 bases). CDR3 length equals 19 residues. Germline assignment: CDR1 SGHTA and CDR2 FQGNSA. V lost 5 bases to trimming and J lost 0 bases, with 26 bases between them. CDR3: CASSQGLRLGRQISYEQYF. As DNA, the CDR3 is TGTGCCAGCAGCCAAGGACTTCGTTTGGGCAGGCAGATCTCCTACGAGCAGTACTTC.

This chain links TRBV10-3 with TRBJ1-2; no reliable D call. CDR1 is ENHRY and CDR2 is SYGVKD in the germline V gene. The CDR3 is 15 residues long. V was pared by 5 bases and J by 4 bases, with 17 bases between. CDR3 DNA: TGTGCCATCAGTTTCCGGCAGGTTTCCGTCTATGGCTACACCTTC. Residues: CAISFRQVSVYGYTF.

The rearrangement links TRBV29-1 to TRBJ1-5, with D possibly matching TRBD1 (6 bases). The CDR3 runs to 14 residues. The germline gives CDR1 SQVTM, CDR2 ANQGSEA. Trimming cost V 4 bases and J 0 bases, with 10 bases left between them. The CDR3 DNA is TGCAGCGTTGGGGAGGGGGTTAGCAATCAGCCCCAGCATTTT. The encoded protein is CSVGEGVSNQPQHF.

In this sample, this clonotype turned up many times. This sequence joins TRBV2 and TRBJ1-6, with D unclear. Per germline, CDR1 SNHLY and CDR2 FYNNEI. This CDR3 spans 13 amino acids. Trimming left V 7 bases short and J 0 bases short, with 4 bases between. The CDR3 DNA follows: TGTGCCAGCAAACGCTCCTATAATTCACCCCTCCACTTT. Encoded protein: CASKRSYNSPLHF.

This clonotype was detected only once. The gene calls are TRBV7-9 and TRBJ2-2, with a possible D match to TRBD2 (6 bases). Germline V gives CDR1 SEHNR, CDR2 FQNEAQ (reference sequence). CDR3 length equals 17 residues. The V and J ends lost 5 bases and 5 bases respectively, with 21 bases between them. CDR3 protein: CASSPGNGGSTTGELFF. CDR3 nucleotide sequence: TGTGCCAGCAGCCCGGGGAACGGGGGTAGTACGACCGGGGAGCTGTTTTTT. The complete variable domain, with remaining parts taken from reference TRBV7-9 and TRBJ2-2, reads DTGVSQNPRHKITKRGQNVTFRCDPISEHNRLYWYRQTLGQGPEFLTYFQNEAQLEKSRLLSDRFSAERPKGSFSTLEIQRTEQGDSAMYLCASSPGNGGSTTGELFFGEGSRLTVL.

This clonotype has ten or more counts. The V call is TRBV5-1, the J call TRBJ1-1, with a tentative D call TRBD1 (5 bases). The CDR3 spans 13 residues. Trimming took off 4 bases at V and 1 base at J, with 8 bases between the two ends. Germline V gene data show CDR1 as SGHRS and CDR2 as YFSETQ. In nucleotides, the CDR3 is TGCGCCAGCAGCCTGGACACGAACACTGAAGCTTTCTTT. As protein: CASSLDTNTEAFF.

The V call is TRBV10-3, the J call TRBJ1-5; TRBD1 aligns across 7 bases. The CDR3 covers 14 residues. Germline V gene sequence: CDR1 ENHRY, CDR2 SYGVKD. J gave up 3 bases and V 4 bases, and 3 bases lay outside the gene matches. The CDR3 sequence: CAISVDRDNQPQHF. The CDR3 nucleotides are TGTGCCATCAGTGTAGACAGGGACAATCAGCCCCAGCATTTT.

This chain links TRBV9 with TRBJ2-2; 9 nucleotides agree with TRBD1. Looked up from germline, CDR1 is SGDLS and CDR2 is YYNGEE. The CDR3 spans 15 residues. V lost 3 bases to trimming and J lost 3 bases; unmatched junction nucleotides: 3. The CDR3 DNA reads as TGTGCCAGCAGCGGACGGACAGGGGACACCGGGGAGCTGTTTTTT. This sequence encodes CASSGRTGDTGELFF. The entire variable domain, with the rest obtained from reference TRBV9 and TRBJ2-2, is as follows: DSGVTQTPKHLITATGQRVTLRCSPRSGDLSVYWYQQSLDQGLQFLIQYYNGEERAKGNILERFSAQQFPDLHSELNLSSLELGDSALYFCASSGRTGDTGELFFGEGSRLTVL.

The chain employs TRBV29-1 and TRBJ1-1, with TRBD1 as a possible D gene (6 bases). Trimming removed 4 bases at V and 4 bases at J, with 19 bases between. The CDR3 runs to 15 residues. Germline V gene data show CDR1 as SQVTM and CDR2 as ANQGSEA. DNA for the CDR3: TGCAGCGTTGTTATAGGAGGGGGTACGACCACTGAAGCTTTCTTT. Protein: CSVVIGGGTTTEAFF. The complete variable domain, with remaining parts taken from reference TRBV29-1 and TRBJ1-1, reads SAVISQKPSRDICQRGTSLTIQCQVDSQVTMMFWYRQQPGQSLTLIATANQGSEATYESGFVIDKFPISRPNLTFSTLTVSNMSPEDSSIYLCSVVIGGGTTTEAFFGQGTRLTVV.

On this clonotype: At one boundary the junction diverges from the germline segment, which might be a read error. This chain's CDR3 is CTSSSGSPEAFF. The DNA for the CDR3 is TGTACCAGCAGCTCGGGGTCGCCTGAAGCTTTCTTT. The rearrangement uses TRBV7-1 and TRBJ1-1; D not resolved. TRBV7-1 is an ORF, and what it does is uncertain. The length of the CDR3 is 12 residues.